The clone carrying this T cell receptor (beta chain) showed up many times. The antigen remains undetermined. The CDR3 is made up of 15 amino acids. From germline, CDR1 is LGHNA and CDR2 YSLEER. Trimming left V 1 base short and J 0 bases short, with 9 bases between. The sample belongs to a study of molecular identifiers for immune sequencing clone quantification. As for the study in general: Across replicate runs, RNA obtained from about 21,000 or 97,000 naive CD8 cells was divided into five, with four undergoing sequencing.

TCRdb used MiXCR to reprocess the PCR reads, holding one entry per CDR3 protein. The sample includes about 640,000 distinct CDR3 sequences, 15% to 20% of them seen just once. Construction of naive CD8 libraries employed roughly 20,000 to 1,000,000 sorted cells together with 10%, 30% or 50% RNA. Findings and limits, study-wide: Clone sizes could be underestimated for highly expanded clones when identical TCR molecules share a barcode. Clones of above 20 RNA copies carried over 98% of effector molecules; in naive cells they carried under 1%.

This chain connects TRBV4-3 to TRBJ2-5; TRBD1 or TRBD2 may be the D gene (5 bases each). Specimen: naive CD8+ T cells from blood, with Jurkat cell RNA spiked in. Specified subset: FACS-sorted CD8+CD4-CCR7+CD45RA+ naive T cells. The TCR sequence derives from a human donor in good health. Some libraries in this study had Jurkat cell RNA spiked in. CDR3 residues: CASSQGGPYQETQYF. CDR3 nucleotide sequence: TGCGCCAGCAGCCAAGGGGGACCCTACCAAGAGACCCAGTACTTC.